This T cell receptor (beta chain) was sequenced for a study of T cells in Graves' hyperthyroidism and ophthalmopathy. Study-wide background: Blood from the periphery was taken at initial diagnosis, before any treatment. Study-wide findings and caveats: Before onset, ophthalmopathy was predicted by the model a median roughly six months earlier. A model of 13 V-J pairs discriminated ophthalmopathy from stable hyperthyroidism.

This clonotype occurred a few times. The target antigen is unknown. Compared with germline, one end of the junction differs, possibly owing to a read error. TCR beta CDR3 regions were amplified from RNA. The HTBI primer set drove a first-round RT-PCR of the TCR CDR3. TCRdb reprocessed the multiplex PCR reads via MiXCR and lists one record per CDR3 protein. The data hold hundreds of thousands of distinct CDR3 sequences, with just under 20% observed a single time. CDR3 length: 16 amino acids. CDR1 and CDR2 (germline): SGHRS, YFSETQ. Together with thyroid ultrasound, orbital computed tomography, serum thyroxine and TRAb, clinical symptoms were used for diagnoses.

The V gene is TRBV5-1, the J gene TRBJ2-6; perhaps TRBD2 as D (6 bases). The sequenced material came from blood. The TCR sequence derives from a man aged 35 to 55 with Graves' ophthalmopathy. CDR3 nucleotides: TGCACCAGCAGCGCGGGATTGACTGCTGGGGCCAACGTCCTGACTTTC. It yields the protein CTSSAGLTAGANVLTF. The whole variable domain, filled in from reference TRBV5-1 and TRBJ2-6, reads KAGVTQTPRYLIKTRGQQVTLSCSPISGHRSVSWYQQTPGQGLQFLFEYFSETQRNKGNFPGRFSGRQFSNSRSEMNVSTLELGDSALYLCTSSAGLTAGANVLTFGAGSRLTVL.